This TCR beta chain was recovered during a study of blood T cell repertoires in COVID-19 (dated by TCRdb to about 2020). About the full investigation: Samples from collaborators originated in the United States, Italy and Spain and spanned both the acute and convalescent phases of COVID-19. The material from the prospective study consisted of cDNA or gDNA derived from T cells, B-cell-depleted T cells, or PBMCs. Subjects who had been exposed to COVID-19, were actively infected with it, or had recovered from it provided the deeply sampled blood TCRbeta repertoires that made up the dataset. The repertoires were made available in a free public database intended to serve as a resource for research on the immune response to SARS-CoV-2. The samples were drawn from two sources: the first 160 participants of the ongoing ImmuneRACE study, and approximately 1,300 subjects contributed by 6 global collaborators. The sample metadata nearly always contained a de-identified subject ID, COVID-19 status, age in years and sex. HLA class I and class II types, where available, came from metadata supplied by the sample provider rather than from assay-based typing. General findings and caveats noted by the study authors: The amount of clinical and demographic metadata varied by source and participant and was provided uncurated.

V sheds 4 bases and J sheds 6 bases, leaving 18 bases between their ends. The CDR3 goes from the cysteine to the phenylalanine over 16 residues. Solely the CDR3 DNA is kept, with 48 bases framed from the first base. Reading the germline V gene gives CDR1 KGHDR and CDR2 SFDVKD. TCRbeta CDR3 regions were amplified from genomic DNA by means of the immunoSEQ Assay, a bias-controlled multiplex PCR. The original methods were these. Nucleated cell counts per sample were estimated from amplification of reference gene primers within the assay. To quantify the absolute abundance of each unique TCRbeta CDR3 rearrangement, sequence reads were collapsed and filtered. For each sample, productive Simpson clonality was calculated as the square root of Simpson's diversity index over productive rearrangements. What TCRdb holds here is the immuneACCESS table cut down to in-frame rearrangements. Part of the clones is not present; checked against another copy, under half of the missing clones reflect an unresolved V gene, and the others are unexplained. V, J and clone size reflect that table, while D and trimming were determined from the DNA. The sample records 95,000 or so clones, approximately 85% of which are singletons. The ten largest clones capture 15% to 20% of the sample.

This clone has a handful of counts. It lacks a known antigen. Base qualities are missing; no much larger clone stands one base away. Each collaborating institution followed its own protocols to collect whole blood in K2EDTA tubes. For TCRbeta analysis, collaborator samples were shipped as frozen whole blood, as isolated PBMCs, or as DNA extracted from either sample type. This clonotype was obtained from a woman older than 75 with active or convalescent COVID-19. The rearranged segments are TRBV24-1 and TRBJ2-1; TRBD1 is perhaps the D gene, given 6 matching bases. Source material: peripheral blood. CDR3 reads: CATSDRTGLFSNEQFF. The nucleotide sequence is TGTGCCACCAGTGACCGTACAGGGCTCTTTAGCAATGAGCAGTTCTTC.